The rows below give T cell receptor beta chains drawn from one sample of a study of Ad26.COV2.S vaccination and SARS-CoV-2 variants. TCRdb keeps only in-frame clones here, not all; method: immunoSEQ multiplex PCR. The sample holds hundreds of thousands of clones, around nine tenths seen once. Sequenced here: peripheral blood, sampled in a trial of Ad26.COV2.S vaccine versus placebo. The receptors come from a person aged 18-65 years who received the Ad26.COV2.S COVID-19 vaccine or a placebo. Both conserved end residues are part of each CDR3. The D gene is left open where the match is weak. Rows give clone size only sometimes, using once, few, many, or a class for an expanded clone.

V gene	D gene	J gene	clone size	CDR3 DNA	CDR3 protein
TRBV20-1	NA	TRBJ1-5	NA	TGCAGTGCTAGTAAAGGGGATAGTCAGCCCCAGCATTTT	CSASKGDSQPQHF
TRBV7-2	NA	TRBJ1-1	NA	TGTGCCAGCAGCTTACTACAGCTGAACACTGAAGCTTTCTTT	CASSLLQLNTEAFF
TRBV6-1	NA	TRBJ2-2	few	TGTGCCAGCAGTGGCCGGGACACCCTAGAGGCCGGGGAGCTGTTTTTT	CASSGRDTLEAGELFF
TRBV18	NA	TRBJ2-3	few	TGTGCCAGCTCACCGGGCACAGATACGCAGTATTTT	CASSPGTDTQYF
TRBV21-1	NA	TRBJ1-2	NA	TGTGCCAGCAGCACTTCTCGGACAGGGCCTTTCTATGGCTACACCTTC	CASSTSRTGPFYGYTF
TRBV3-1/TRBV3-2	TRBD1	TRBJ2-7	NA	TGTGCCAGCAGCCAAGAAGCTGGGACAGGGGAAACCTACGAGCAGTACTTC	CASSQEAGTGETYEQYF
TRBV6-5	NA	TRBJ1-2	once	TGTGCCAGCACCGCCCCATCGACAGGCTGGAGCTACACCTTC	CASTAPSTGWSYTF
TRBV4-1	TRBD2	TRBJ2-3	NA	TGCGCCAGCAGTCCGGGCGGGGGGATGAGGGCAGATACGCAGTATTTT	CASSPGGGMRADTQYF
TRBV7-2	NA	TRBJ1-3	NA	TGTGCCAGCAGCTTAGCTACAGCTTTCGGAAACACCATATATTTT	CASSLATAFGNTIYF
TRBV19	NA	TRBJ2-6	NA	TGTGCCAGTAGTATAACGGGCGTCGGGGCTGGGGCCAACGTCCTGACTTTC	CASSITGVGAGANVLTF
TRBV28	NA	TRBJ2-7	NA	TGTGCCAGCAGTTTAGTCGGGGCGTTCTCCTACGAGCAGTACTTC	CASSLVGAFSYEQYF
TRBV18	TRBD1	TRBJ2-6	NA	TGTGCCAGCTCACGAAGAACGACAGGGTACTCTGGGGCCAACGTCCTGACTTTC	CASSRRTTGYSGANVLTF
TRBV2	TRBD1	TRBJ2-5	NA	TGTGCCAGCATGATTCTGTCAGGGGGTAAAGAGACCCAGTACTTC	CASMILSGGKETQYF
TRBV3-1/TRBV3-2	NA	TRBJ2-3	NA	TGTGCCAGCAGCCCGACCGAGGGCGGGGGCGCGGATACGCAGTATTTT	CASSPTEGGGADTQYF